This is a list of T cell receptor beta chains from one sample in a study of blood T cells in healthy people across ages. TCRdb reprocessed the 5' RACE reads with MiXCR, giving one entry per CDR3 protein. The sample lists roughly 1.6 million distinct CDR3 sequences; about 35% were seen once. The sequenced sample consisted of blood. The receptor source for this set is a woman aged 25 to 45 in good health. Both conserved end residues are trimmed from each CDR3. Each record gives: V gene, D gene, CDR3 protein. The D gene is left open where the match is weak.

v_call: TRBV9; d_call: NA; cdr3_aa: ASSATAYTEAF
v_call: TRBV7-3; d_call: NA; cdr3_aa: ASSLLPGALGTEAF
v_call: TRBV12-3/TRBV12-4; d_call: NA; cdr3_aa: ASSTQTGVPGETQY
v_call: TRBV28; d_call: NA; cdr3_aa: ASSLPSVGEWDNEQF
v_call: TRBV7-3; d_call: NA; cdr3_aa: ASSPSGSGELF
v_call: TRBV6-6; d_call: NA; cdr3_aa: ASSYRRTSYEQY
v_call: TRBV6-1; d_call: NA; cdr3_aa: ASSEGYGLRYGYT
v_call: TRBV15; d_call: NA; cdr3_aa: ATSRGEGGGFYNEQF
v_call: TRBV7-9; d_call: NA; cdr3_aa: ANHPQEPGYT
v_call: TRBV12-3/TRBV12-4; d_call: TRBD2; cdr3_aa: ASVPVAGGPLYNEQF
v_call: TRBV11-1; d_call: NA; cdr3_aa: ASSLGGAAEQF
v_call: TRBV3-1; d_call: TRBD2; cdr3_aa: ASRQDPGLAGANTGELF
v_call: TRBV27; d_call: NA; cdr3_aa: ASSLSVEGTKTQY